The rows below give T cell receptor beta chains drawn from one sample of a study of cytomegalovirus exposure and HLA in healthy donors. Produced via immunoSEQ multiplex PCR; TCRdb's table is partial and in-frame only. The data hold 75,000 to 100,000 clones, with 70% to 80% observed a single time. The sequencing input was PBMCs. These receptors came from a man between 60 and 75 years old in good health and CMV-seropositive. The CDR3 runs from the conserved cysteine through the conserved F or W. The order of the fields is clone size, V gene, J gene, D gene, CDR3 DNA, CDR3 protein. The D gene is left open where the match is weak. The size field is filled for only some rows; it gives once, few, many or a size class.

>once|TRBV19|TRBJ1-2|-
TGTGCCAGTAGTGTCAGGGGAAGGGACTATGGCTACACCTTC
CASSVRGRDYGYTF
>once|TRBV5-1|TRBJ2-2|-
TGCGCCAGCAGCCACGGGGACTCCTCCACCGGGGAGCTGTTTTTT
CASSHGDSSTGELFF
>-|TRBV14|TRBJ1-2|TRBD1
TGTGCCAGCAGCTCGGGACAGGGAGAAGGCTACACCTTC
CASSSGQGEGYTF
>-|TRBV27|TRBJ1-5|-
TGTGCCAGCGCACCATTTACGCAAAGGGGAACTCAGCCCCAGCATTTT
CASAPFTQRGTQPQHF
>-|TRBV7-3|TRBJ2-7|TRBD2
TGTGCCAGCAGCTCAGGGACTAGCTACGAGCAGTACTTC
CASSSGTSYEQYF
>-|TRBV30|TRBJ1-2|-
TGTGCCTGGAGTACCGGGTTAGGCCCTAACTATGGCTACACCTTC
CAWSTGLGPNYGYTF
>once|TRBV4-2|TRBJ2-3|TRBD2
TGTGCCAGCAGCCAGGGTAGCGGGGTTACAGATACGCAGTATTTT
CASSQGSGVTDTQYF
>-|TRBV7-3|TRBJ2-3|-
TGTGCCAGCAGCTTCCTCGGACTGGCGACAGATACGCAGTATTTT
CASSFLGLATDTQYF
>-|TRBV12-5|TRBJ2-1|-
TGTGCTAGTGGTTTGGGGGGGATGGGGACACCACAGTTCTTC
CASGLGGMGTPQFF
>-|TRBV7-9|TRBJ2-5|TRBD1
TGTGCCAGCAGCAACTCCCAGGACAGGGAAGAGACCCAGTACTTC
CASSNSQDREETQYF
>-|TRBV30|TRBJ1-5|-
TGTGCCTGGAGCCGAACGCGGTTCAAACAGCCCCAGCATTTT
CAWSRTRFKQPQHF
>-|TRBV5-4|TRBJ2-2|TRBD1
TGTGCCAGCAGCCCGAGACAGGGGGCCGGCGGGGAGCTGTTTTTT
CASSPRQGAGGELFF
>-|TRBV2|TRBJ2-5|-
TGTGCCAGCAGTGTACAGCTACAAGAGACCCAGTACTTC
CASSVQLQETQYF
>-|TRBV5-1|TRBJ1-6|-
TGCGCCAGCAGCCCGGACAGATCTAATTCACCCCTCCACTTT
CASSPDRSNSPLHF